Listed below are T cell receptor beta chains from one sample, sequenced in a study of regulatory dendritic cells for organ transplantation. Profiled with immunoSEQ multiplex PCR; TCRdb holds only in-frame clones, not every one. This repertoire shows over 4,500 clones, about 64% found once; its top ten account for roughly 10%. Source material: memory CD8+ T cells from blood. The source of these receptors is a human donor in good health. CDR3s include the opening cysteine and the closing phenylalanine or tryptophan. A D gene is named only where the DNA matches it firmly. Clone size is shown for a subset of rows, as once, few, many or a class of expanded clone.

d_gene | j_gene | v_gene | abundance | CDR3nt | CDR3aa
- | TRBJ1-6 | TRBV6-4 | medium-sized | TGTGCCAGCAGTGACTCTGTGAGTTCACCCCTCCACTTT | CASSDSVSSPLHF
- | TRBJ2-3 | TRBV7-8 | - | TGTGCCAGCAGCCCTTTACCAGCGGACACAGATACGCAGTATTTT | CASSPLPADTDTQYF
TRBD1 | TRBJ1-1 | TRBV5-5 | - | TGTGCCAGCAGCCGAGGACAGGGTAACGAAGCTTTCTTT | CASSRGQGNEAFF
- | TRBJ1-1 | TRBV10-3 | - | TGTGCCATCAGCGGGGGGATTGCGATCGTAGACACTGAAGCTTTCTTT | CAISGGIAIVDTEAFF
TRBD2 | TRBJ2-5 | TRBV9 | - | TGTGCCAGCAGCGTAGGGGGAGGGGAATTAGAGACCCAGTACTTC | CASSVGGGELETQYF
- | TRBJ1-4 | TRBV6-1 | few | TGTGCCAGCAGTGAAGGGGCGGGTCTGGTTAATAATGAAAAACTGTTTTTT | CASSEGAGLVNNEKLFF
TRBD1 | TRBJ1-2 | TRBV19 | - | TGTGCCAGTAAAAACGACAGGGGGCTTGGCTACACCTTC | CASKNDRGLGYTF
TRBD1 | TRBJ2-6 | TRBV5-6 | - | TGTGCCAGCAGCTTGGCAGGGGGATTATCTGGGGCCAACGTCCTGACTTTC | CASSLAGGLSGANVLTF
- | TRBJ1-5 | TRBV9 | - | TGTGCCAGCAGCGTAGTTTTTGTAGGCAATCAGCCCCAGCATTTT | CASSVVFVGNQPQHF
TRBD1 | TRBJ2-7 | TRBV4-1 | few | TGCGCCAGCAGCCAAGGGTGGGACAGGGGACACGAGCAGTACTTC | CASSQGWDRGHEQYF
TRBD1 | TRBJ1-6 | TRBV25-1 | few | TGTGCCAGCAGTGAATCGGAGGCCAGGGGGCATTCACCCCTCCACTTT | CASSESEARGHSPLHF
- | TRBJ1-1 | TRBV6-6 | - | TGTGCCACCTCTTGGAGCCTTGGGAACACTGAAGCTTTCTTT | CATSWSLGNTEAFF
- | TRBJ1-2 | TRBV7-9 | - | TGTGCCAGCAGCCCGGGACTTAACTATGGCTACACCTTC | CASSPGLNYGYTF
- | TRBJ2-7 | TRBV12-5 | - | TGTGCTAGTGGGAACAGGGCCCCCCTCTACGAGCAGTACTTC | CASGNRAPLYEQYF
TRBD1 | TRBJ2-7 | TRBV6-5 | - | TGTGCCAGCAGTGCCATGGACAGGGCCTACGAGCAGTACTTC | CASSAMDRAYEQYF
TRBD2 | TRBJ2-1 | TRBV19 | - | TGTGCCAGTAGCGGACTAGCGGGGGGGGGAAGCTCCTACAATGAGCAGTTCTTC | CASSGLAGGGSSYNEQFF
- | TRBJ1-2 | TRBV10-2 | large | TGCGCCAGCAGTGAAGGGCAGGGTCACTACTATGGCTACACCTTC | CASSEGQGHYYGYTF
- | TRBJ2-2 | TRBV19 | large | TGTGCCAGTAGTATAATTCTCGACACCGGGGAGCTGTTTTTT | CASSIILDTGELFF
TRBD1 | TRBJ2-5 | TRBV6-5 | once | TGTGCCAGCAGTAAGACAGGGGCCGATGGGGAGACCCAGTACTTC | CASSKTGADGETQYF
- | TRBJ2-2 | TRBV19 | - | TGTGCCAGTAGTATAGGGGCCGCCGGGGAGCTGTTTTTT | CASSIGAAGELFF
TRBD1 | TRBJ1-1 | TRBV7-9 | few | TGTGCCAGCAGCTCGACAGGGGAGGACACTGAAGCTTTCTTT | CASSSTGEDTEAFF
- | TRBJ1-1 | TRBV5-6 | - | TGTGCCAGCAGCTTAGTCGAGGTCGAAGCTTTCTTT | CASSLVEVEAFF
TRBD2 | TRBJ2-5 | TRBV11-3 | once | TGTGCCAGCAGCATTCCGACTAGCGGCCTGGAGACCCAGTACTTC | CASSIPTSGLETQYF
TRBD1 | TRBJ1-6 | TRBV10-2 | - | TGCGCCAGCAGTGAGTCGGTACAGGGGGGATCACCCCTCCACTTT | CASSESVQGGSPLHF
- | TRBJ2-5 | TRBV19 | - | TGTGCCAGTAGTATTATGGGGCTAGGAGAGACCCAGTACTTC | CASSIMGLGETQYF
- | TRBJ2-7 | TRBV11-2 | - | TGTGCCAGCAGCCCAGACGGGTTCTACGAGCAGTACTTC | CASSPDGFYEQYF
- | TRBJ2-5 | TRBV5-6 | - | TGTGCCAGCAGCCTGGGGAGTAGCGCTCAGTACTTC | CASSLGSSAQYF
TRBD1 | TRBJ2-7 | TRBV27 | once | TGTGCCAGCAGTTTTGGGACAGGCGCCTACGAGCAGTACTTC | CASSFGTGAYEQYF
TRBD2 | TRBJ2-2 | TRBV4-2 | - | TGTGCCAGCAGCCCGACTAGCGGCACCGGGGAGCTGTTTTTT | CASSPTSGTGELFF
- | TRBJ2-7 | TRBV4-3 | - | TGCGCCAGCAGCCAAGAGTCCAGGGCCGACGAGCAGTACTTC | CASSQESRADEQYF
- | TRBJ2-7 | TRBV7-6 | once | TGTGCCAGCAGCTTAGGTAGCGAAGTATACGAGCAGTACTTC | CASSLGSEVYEQYF
TRBD1 | TRBJ2-7 | TRBV6-1 | - | TGTGCCAGCAAATTATGGGACAGATCCTACGAGCAGTACTTC | CASKLWDRSYEQYF
TRBD1 | TRBJ1-1 | TRBV9 | once | TGTGCCAGCAGCTCTGGACAGGCCCCGGTGGATGAAGCTTTCTTT | CASSSGQAPVDEAFF
TRBD1 | TRBJ1-5 | TRBV6-6 | - | TGTGCCAGCAGTAAGGGTGGACAGGGTGGCCAGCCCCAGCATTTT | CASSKGGQGGQPQHF
- | TRBJ1-6 | TRBV6-6 | - | TGTGCCAGCAGTACCGGGGGAATCAAGTCACCCCTCCACTTT | CASSTGGIKSPLHF
TRBD1 | TRBJ2-7 | TRBV11-3 | - | TGTGCCAGCAGCTTCTACAGGGGCCACGAGCAGTACTTC | CASSFYRGHEQYF
- | TRBJ1-5 | TRBV5-8 | - | TGTGCCAGCAGCTTGGTCGGGGGAGTAAGCAATCAGCCCCAGCATTTT | CASSLVGGVSNQPQHF
TRBD1 | TRBJ2-5 | TRBV9 | large | TGTGCCAGCAGCGTAGCTTACAGGGGGGATACCCAGTACTTC | CASSVAYRGDTQYF
TRBD1 | TRBJ1-2 | TRBV5-1 | few | TGCGCCAGCAGCGACGGGACAGACTATGGCTACACCTTC | CASSDGTDYGYTF
- | TRBJ2-2 | TRBV23-1 | - | TGCGCCAGCCTTTGCGGGCAAGGGCACCGGGGAGCTGTTTTT | CASLCGQGHRGAVF
TRBD2 | TRBJ2-1 | TRBV7-2 | - | TGTGCCAGCAGCTTCGGGGGGGAAATCTACAATGAGCAGTTCTTC | CASSFGGEIYNEQFF
TRBD1 | TRBJ1-2 | TRBV6-5 | medium-sized | TGTGCCAGCACCCTAGGGACAGGCTATGGCTACACCTTC | CASTLGTGYGYTF
- | TRBJ2-3 | TRBV4-2 | - | TGTGCCAGCAGCCAAGATTCCAGGGCAACAGATACGCAGTATTTT | CASSQDSRATDTQYF
TRBD1 | TRBJ1-2 | TRBV5-1 | few | TGCGCCAGCAGCCCCGGGACAGGGGGCTGGTATGGCTACACCTTC | CASSPGTGGWYGYTF
- | TRBJ1-5 | TRBV27 | - | TGTGCCAGCAGTTTATCGGGAGGGTCGGGTCAGCCCCAGCATTTT | CASSLSGGSGQPQHF
TRBD1 | TRBJ1-4 | TRBV6-5 | - | TGTGCCAGCAGTATGGACAGGGGAAGTGAAAAACTGTTTTTT | CASSMDRGSEKLFF
TRBD1 | TRBJ1-5 | TRBV11-2 | - | TGTGCCAGCACACAGGGGACCCTGGAGCATTTT | CASTQGTLEHF
TRBD1 | TRBJ2-7 | TRBV6-5 | - | TGTGCCAGCAGTTACCCGGACAGGCCCTCCTACGAGCAGTACTTC | CASSYPDRPSYEQYF
TRBD1 | TRBJ1-4 | TRBV9 | once | TGTGCCAGCAGCCCCGGGACAGGGGGCAAAAAACTGTTTTTT | CASSPGTGGKKLFF
TRBD1 | TRBJ1-1 | TRBV2 | - | TGTGCCGTTCATGGGGGGATCGGGACAGGGCATCCCATGAACACTGAAGCTTTCTTT | CAVHGGIGTGHPMNTEAFF
TRBD1 | TRBJ2-7 | TRBV29-1 | - | TGCAGCGTCACGGACAGGCGCTCCTACGAGCAGTACTTC | CSVTDRRSYEQYF
- | TRBJ2-7 | TRBV6-5 | - | TGTGCCAGCAGCCCGAGCTCCTACGAGCAGTACTTC | CASSPSSYEQYF
- | TRBJ2-7 | TRBV10-3 | - | TGTGCCATCAGGGACAGCTCCTACGAGCAGTACTTC | CAIRDSSYEQYF
- | TRBJ1-1 | TRBV7-9 | - | TGTGCCAGCAGGGGCATGGATGGGAACACTGAAGCTTTCTTT | CASRGMDGNTEAFF
TRBD2 | TRBJ2-1 | TRBV29-1 | few | TGCAGCGTTGAGGGGGGACCCAGACTAGCCCCAGGGAGGTTCTTC | CSVEGGPRLAPGRFF